Listed below are T cell receptor beta chains from one sample, sequenced in a study of cytomegalovirus exposure and HLA in healthy donors. Profiling relied on immunoSEQ multiplex PCR, and the TCRdb table lists in-frame clones only, not all of them. The table has approximately 120,000 clones, 73% seen once. The specimen sequenced was PBMCs. The receptors here all came from a man aged 40-49 years in good health and CMV-seronegative. Each CDR3 is given with its conserved first and last residue. D genes are given only for firm matches. Size is stated for part of the rows, as once, few or many counts, or as a class when the clone is expanded.

- TRBD1 TRBJ2-7 TRBV4-1 TGCGCCAGCAGCCCGTTGACAGGGGGTAACGAGCAGTACTTC CASSPLTGGNEQYF
- TRBD2 TRBJ2-7 TRBV4-2 TGTGCCAGCAGCCCGGGACTAGCGGGGGGTAACGAGCAGTACTTC CASSPGLAGGNEQYF
- TRBD1 TRBJ2-3 TRBV6-6 TGTGCCAGCAGTCACCGGGACAGAGGCACCGATACGCAGTATTTT CASSHRDRGTDTQYF
- - TRBJ2-3 TRBV6-5 TGTGCCAGCAGCCCCAGGATGGGAGATACGCAGTATTTT CASSPRMGDTQYF
few TRBD2 TRBJ2-1 TRBV4-1 TGCGCCAGCAGCCAGGGTGGACTAGCGGGGATCTCCTACAATGAGCAGTTCTTC CASSQGGLAGISYNEQFF
- TRBD1 TRBJ1-2 TRBV10-1 TGCGCCAGCCGACAGGGCAGCTATGGCTACACCTTC CASRQGSYGYTF
once TRBD1 TRBJ1-6 TRBV28 TGTGCCAGCATCGCGGGCGGGACAGGGTTTTCACCCCTCCACTTT CASIAGGTGFSPLHF
once TRBD1 TRBJ1-2 TRBV7-3 TGTGCCAGCAACTTAAAGACAGGGGGGTATGGCTACACCTTC CASNLKTGGYGYTF
few - TRBJ2-7 TRBV4-3 TGCGCCAGCAGCCAAGAGGGTCAGGGGCCCTACGAGCAGTACTTC CASSQEGQGPYEQYF
- - TRBJ1-2 TRBV6-1 TGTGCCAGCAGTGCCCATACTACTGGGGGCTACACCTTC CASSAHTTGGYTF
- TRBD2 TRBJ2-7 TRBV13 TGTGCCAGCAGCTTAGAACGCGGGGGGGCCGTTTACGAGCAGTACTTC CASSLERGGAVYEQYF
once TRBD1 TRBJ2-5 TRBV27 TGTGCCAGCAGGGACGGGACAGGGGCCCAAGAGACCCAGTACTTC CASRDGTGAQETQYF
- - TRBJ2-7 TRBV25-1 TGTGCCAGCAGTGATGTGCAGGGGTCCTCCTACGAGCAGTACTTC CASSDVQGSSYEQYF
once - TRBJ2-2 TRBV7-3 TGTGCCAGCAGCTTACTCCAGGATGGCTCGACCGGGGAGCTGTTTTTT CASSLLQDGSTGELFF
- - TRBJ2-2 TRBV6-1 TGTGCCAGCAGTGGCAGGGGCCTTAACACCGGGGAGCTGTTTTTT CASSGRGLNTGELFF
- TRBD1 TRBJ2-3 TRBV6-1 TGTGCCAGCGTACCGACAGGGGGCGCAGATACGCAGTATTTT CASVPTGGADTQYF
- - TRBJ2-1 TRBV5-5 TGTGCCAGCAGCTCGGGACTGTACAATGAGCAGTTCTTC CASSSGLYNEQFF
- TRBD1 TRBJ1-5 TRBV6-5 TGTGCCAGCAGTTGGGGGACAGGCCGCAATCAGCCCCAGCATTTT CASSWGTGRNQPQHF
once TRBD1 TRBJ1-3 TRBV5-1 TGCGCCAGCAGCACCACGACAGGGCCTGGAAACACCATATATTTT CASSTTTGPGNTIYF
many - TRBJ1-5 TRBV7-9 TGTGCCAGCAGCTCCGGGAGGGGAGGGAGCAATCAGCCCCAGCATTTT CASSSGRGGSNQPQHF
- TRBD1 TRBJ2-1 TRBV15 TGTGCCACCAGCAAATCAACAGGGGGCCCCGCCATACACAATGAGCAGTTCTTC CATSKSTGGPAIHNEQFF
- TRBD1 TRBJ1-6 TRBV27 TGTGCCAGCAGGTGGCGGGACAGGAGTTCACCCCTCCACTTT CASRWRDRSSPLHF
- - TRBJ2-3 TRBV9 TGTGCCAGCAGCCCCTCGGGTGGGGGCGGAACAGATACGCAGTATTTT CASSPSGGGGTDTQYF
once - TRBJ2-5 TRBV5-6 TGTGCCAGTAGCTTGCTAGCCGGCAGGGGAGAGACCCAGTACTTC CASSLLAGRGETQYF
- TRBD1 TRBJ1-4 TRBV9 TGTGCCAGCAGCGTAAAATGGGACAGGGGTGAAAAACTGTTTTTT CASSVKWDRGEKLFF
- - TRBJ1-2 TRBV2 TGTGCCAGCAGTCCCCTCCTTCTCAGGGGATACGGCTACACCTTC CASSPLLLRGYGYTF
- - TRBJ1-2 TRBV14 TGTGCCAGCAGCCAAACAGTGGACAGCTATGGCTACACCTTC CASSQTVDSYGYTF
- - TRBJ1-1 TRBV23-1 TGCGCCAGCAGTCAAACAGGGCAGACACGTACACTGAACACTGAAGCTTTCTTT CASSQTGQTRTLNTEAFF
- - TRBJ1-6 TRBV7-9 TGTGCCAGCAGCGACCCGGTACAGGGTTTAACCCTCCACTTT CASSDPVQGLTLHF
few - TRBJ2-7 TRBV9 TGTGCCAGCAGCATTTCACAGGGTCTGGAGTACGAGCAGTACTTC CASSISQGLEYEQYF
- TRBD1 TRBJ1-2 TRBV5-6 TGTGCCAGCAGAAGACAGGGGAGGACCTATGGCTACACCTTC CASRRQGRTYGYTF
few - TRBJ2-2 TRBV4-1 TGCGCCAGCAGCCATTGGACAGCCGGGGAGCTGTTTTTT CASSHWTAGELFF
- - TRBJ1-5 TRBV2 TGTGCCAGCAGTGAGGTCAGGAATCAGCCCCAGCATTTT CASSEVRNQPQHF
- TRBD1 TRBJ1-1 TRBV27 TGTGCCAGCAGTCCCTTAAGACTCCGACAGGGGGTGAAGGCTTTCTTT CASSPLRLRQGVKAFF
- - TRBJ2-1 TRBV9 TGTGCCAGCAGCGTCGGGGGTGTCAATGAGCAGTTCTTC CASSVGGVNEQFF
- TRBD1 TRBJ2-7 TRBV15 TGTGCCACCAGCGAGCGGAAGGGGACAGGGACGAACGAGCAGTACTTC CATSERKGTGTNEQYF
- TRBD1 TRBJ1-1 TRBV4-1 TGCGCCAGCAGCATCAGGGGGGTACTGAACACTGAAGCTTTCTTT CASSIRGVLNTEAFF
- TRBD1 TRBJ2-7 TRBV19 TGTGCCAGTAGCCAGGACAGGGCCTCCTACGAGCAGTACTTC CASSQDRASYEQYF
- TRBD2 TRBJ2-7 TRBV2 TGTGCCAGCAGAGCGGGACGACTACCCTACGAGCAGTACTTC CASRAGRLPYEQYF
- - TRBJ1-1 TRBV6-5 TGTGCCAGCTGTGACAGAAACACTGAAGCTTTCTTT CASCDRNTEAFF
- TRBD1 TRBJ1-1 TRBV6-5 TGTGCCAGCAGTTACAGAGACAGGGTGGTTTTCTTT CASSYRDRVVFF
- - TRBJ2-1 TRBV9 TGTGCCAGCAGCGTAGTAGGGGGGGGCGATGAGCAGTTCTTC CASSVVGGGDEQFF
once - TRBJ2-1 TRBV15 TGTGCCACCAGCAGAGATCGTTTTTATGAGCAGTTCTTC CATSRDRFYEQFF
few TRBD1 TRBJ2-7 TRBV28 TGTGCCAGCAATGCAGGGGGTTACTCCTACGAGCAGTACTTC CASNAGGYSYEQYF
- - TRBJ2-1 TRBV27 TGTGCCAGCAGTTTCGGGACTCAAACCTACAATGAGCAGTTCTTC CASSFGTQTYNEQFF
- - TRBJ1-3 TRBV10-3 TGTGCCATCAACCCCTCCGGGTTGAGCTCTGGAAACACCATATATTTT CAINPSGLSSGNTIYF
- TRBD2 TRBJ2-3 TRBV11-3 TGTGCCAGCAGCCTCGGGACTAGCGGGGGGGCCTCAGATACGCAGTATTTT CASSLGTSGGASDTQYF
few TRBD1 TRBJ1-4 TRBV19 TGTGCCAGTAGTACCCCGGGACAGGGACTCGAAAAACTGTTTTTT CASSTPGQGLEKLFF
- - TRBJ2-5 TRBV28 TGTGCCAGCAGTTCCAGGGAAATTAGGGAGACCCAGTACTTC CASSSREIRETQYF
few - TRBJ1-3 TRBV7-2 TGTGCCAGCAGCCACTTCGAGCGATCTGGAAACACCATATATTTT CASSHFERSGNTIYF
- TRBD2 TRBJ2-7 TRBV7-2 TGTGCCAGCAGCCGTACCGGGACTAGCGGGACTTACGAGCAGTACTTC CASSRTGTSGTYEQYF
once TRBD2 TRBJ2-1 TRBV2 TGTGCCAGCAGTGGGGGCGGGGGGGCCGGTTCCTACAATGAGCAGTTCTTC CASSGGGGAGSYNEQFF
- - TRBJ1-2 TRBV5-1 TGCGCCAGCAGCTTGGAAGCGGGGTGGGGCTACACCTTC CASSLEAGWGYTF
few TRBD1 TRBJ1-2 TRBV19 TGTGCCAGTGGATATCCGACAGGGGACGAATACTATGGCTACACCTTC CASGYPTGDEYYGYTF
few - TRBJ2-1 TRBV4-3 TGCGCCAGCAGCCAAGGCCAGGGCGGCTATGAGCAGTTCTTC CASSQGQGGYEQFF
few TRBD2 TRBJ2-3 TRBV11-3 TGTGCCAGCAGCTTAGGCGGGGGAAGCACAGATACGCAGTATTTT CASSLGGGSTDTQYF
- - TRBJ2-7 TRBV9 TGTGCCAGCAGCTGGGGAGACTCCGTCCCCTACGAGCAGTACTTC CASSWGDSVPYEQYF